This TCR beta chain was obtained from a study of cytomegalovirus exposure and HLA in healthy donors. To note about this clone: Its target is unknown.

Study-level results: Later analysis suggested links between common viral pathogens and several top significant clusters. Most likely, a cluster of highly shared sequence variants arose as a sequencing artifact.

The PCR contained 60 Vbeta and 13 Jbeta primers. Profiled with immunoSEQ multiplex PCR; TCRdb holds only in-frame clones, not every one. The data show approximately 160,000 clones, roughly four fifths seen once. The source is a middle-aged man in good health and CMV-seropositive. Sample: PBMCs.

The chain's CDR3 is CASSLTGERGNEQFF. As DNA, the CDR3 is TGTGCCAGCAGCCTTACAGGGGAACGAGGCAATGAGCAGTTCTTC. This rearrangement joins TRBV13 to TRBJ2-1; 7 nucleotides align to TRBD1. The CDR3 spans 15 residues. Per germline, CDR1 PRHDT and CDR2 FYEKMQ (reference sequence). The trim removed 5 bases at V and 6 bases at J, leaving 10 bases unmatched.